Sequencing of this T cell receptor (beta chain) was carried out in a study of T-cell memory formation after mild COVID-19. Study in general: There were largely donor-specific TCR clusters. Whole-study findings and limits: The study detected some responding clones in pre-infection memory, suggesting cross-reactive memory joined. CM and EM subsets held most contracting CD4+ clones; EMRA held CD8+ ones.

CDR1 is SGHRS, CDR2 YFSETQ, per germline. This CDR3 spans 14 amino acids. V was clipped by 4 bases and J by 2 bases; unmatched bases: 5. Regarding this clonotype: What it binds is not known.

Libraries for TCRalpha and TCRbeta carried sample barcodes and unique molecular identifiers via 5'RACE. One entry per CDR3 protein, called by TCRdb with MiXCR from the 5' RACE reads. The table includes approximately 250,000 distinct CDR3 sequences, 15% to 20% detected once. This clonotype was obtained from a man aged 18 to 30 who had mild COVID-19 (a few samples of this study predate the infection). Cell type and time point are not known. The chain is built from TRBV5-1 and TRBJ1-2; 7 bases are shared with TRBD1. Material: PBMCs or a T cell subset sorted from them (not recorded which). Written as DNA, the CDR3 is TGCGCCAGCAGCGATGGGGGACAGAACTATGGCTACACCTTC. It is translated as CASSDGGQNYGYTF.